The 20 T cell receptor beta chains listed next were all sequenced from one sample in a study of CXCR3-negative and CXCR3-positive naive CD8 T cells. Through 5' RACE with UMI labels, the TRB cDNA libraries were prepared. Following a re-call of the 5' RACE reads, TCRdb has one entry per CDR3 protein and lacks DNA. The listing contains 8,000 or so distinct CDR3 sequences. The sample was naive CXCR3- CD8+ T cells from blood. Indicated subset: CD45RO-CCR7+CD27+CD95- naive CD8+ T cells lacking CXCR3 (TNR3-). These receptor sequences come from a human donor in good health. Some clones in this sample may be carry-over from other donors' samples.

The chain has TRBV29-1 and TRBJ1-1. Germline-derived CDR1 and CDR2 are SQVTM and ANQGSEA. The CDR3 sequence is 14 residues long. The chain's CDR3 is CSVGGLSTQTEAFF. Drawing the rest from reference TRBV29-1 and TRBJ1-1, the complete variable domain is SAVISQKPSRDICQRGTSLTIQCQVDSQVTMMFWYRQQPGQSLTLIATANQGSEATYESGFVIDKFPISRPNLTFSTLTVSNMSPEDSSIYLCSVGGLSTQTEAFFGQGTRLTVV.

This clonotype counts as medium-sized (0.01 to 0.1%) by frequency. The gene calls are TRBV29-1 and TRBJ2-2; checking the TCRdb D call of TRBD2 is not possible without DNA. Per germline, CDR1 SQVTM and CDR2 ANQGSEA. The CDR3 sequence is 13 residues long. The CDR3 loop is CSVGGGYPGELFF.

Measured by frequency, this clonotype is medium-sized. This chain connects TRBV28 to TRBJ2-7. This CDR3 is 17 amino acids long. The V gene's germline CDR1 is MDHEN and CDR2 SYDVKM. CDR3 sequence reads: CASNTVATSGTSYEQYF.

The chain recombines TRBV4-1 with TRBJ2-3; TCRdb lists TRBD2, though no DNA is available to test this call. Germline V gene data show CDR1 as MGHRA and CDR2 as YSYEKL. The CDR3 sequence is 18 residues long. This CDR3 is CASSQVMGLAGGTDTQYF.

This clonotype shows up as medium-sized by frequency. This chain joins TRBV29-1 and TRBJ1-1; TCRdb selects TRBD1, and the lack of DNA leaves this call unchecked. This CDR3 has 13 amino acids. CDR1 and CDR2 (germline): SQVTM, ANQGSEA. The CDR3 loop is CSVPAERGFEAFF.

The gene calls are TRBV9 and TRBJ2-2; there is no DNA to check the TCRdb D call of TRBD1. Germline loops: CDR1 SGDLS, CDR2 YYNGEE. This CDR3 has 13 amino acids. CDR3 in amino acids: CASSSHTGAELFF.

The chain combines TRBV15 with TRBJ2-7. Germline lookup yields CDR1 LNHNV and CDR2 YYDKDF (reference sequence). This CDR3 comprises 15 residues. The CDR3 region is CATSRGAGRSYEQYF. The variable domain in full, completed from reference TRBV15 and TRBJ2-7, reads DAMVIQNPRYQVTQFGKPVTLSCSQTLNHNVMYWYQQKSSQAPKLLFHYYDKDFNNEADTPDNFQSRRPNTSFCFLDIRSPGLGDTAMYLCATSRGAGRSYEQYFGPGTRLTVT.

CDR3 amino acids: CASNGRGGDEQFF. This chain links TRBV2 with TRBJ2-1; no DNA is available, so the TRBD2 call from TCRdb remains unchecked. CDR3 size: 13 residues. The germline V gene encodes CDR1 SNHLY and CDR2 FYNNEI.

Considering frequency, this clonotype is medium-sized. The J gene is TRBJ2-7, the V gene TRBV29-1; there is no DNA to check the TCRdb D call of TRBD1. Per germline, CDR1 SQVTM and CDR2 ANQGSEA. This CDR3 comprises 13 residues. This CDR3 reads CSVEAGGAYEQYF.

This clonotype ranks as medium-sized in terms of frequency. CDR3 region: CASSYSQGAHLGGYEQYF. The gene calls are TRBV6-5 and TRBJ2-7; the D call from TCRdb, TRBD1, cannot be confirmed without DNA. The CDR3 has 18 amino acids. Germline V lookup: CDR1 MNHEY, CDR2 SVGAGI.

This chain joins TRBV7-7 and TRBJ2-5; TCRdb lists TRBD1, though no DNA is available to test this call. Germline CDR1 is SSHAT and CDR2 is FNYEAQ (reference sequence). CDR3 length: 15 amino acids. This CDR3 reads CASSFTQGGLETQYF.

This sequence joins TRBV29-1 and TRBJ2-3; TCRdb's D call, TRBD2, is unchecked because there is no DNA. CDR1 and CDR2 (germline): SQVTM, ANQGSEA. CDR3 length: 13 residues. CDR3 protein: CSARAGPTDTQYF.

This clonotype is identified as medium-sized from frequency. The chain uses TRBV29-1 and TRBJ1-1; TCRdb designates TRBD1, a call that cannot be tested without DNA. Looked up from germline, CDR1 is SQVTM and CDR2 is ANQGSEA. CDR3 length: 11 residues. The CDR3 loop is CSVDQGAEAFF.

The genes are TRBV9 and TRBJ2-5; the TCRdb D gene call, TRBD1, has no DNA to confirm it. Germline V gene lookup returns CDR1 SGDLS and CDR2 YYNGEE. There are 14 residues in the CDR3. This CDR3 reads CASGYGGDQETQYF.

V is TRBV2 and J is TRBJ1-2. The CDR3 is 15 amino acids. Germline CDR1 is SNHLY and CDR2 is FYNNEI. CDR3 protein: CAISLAGNPNYGYTF. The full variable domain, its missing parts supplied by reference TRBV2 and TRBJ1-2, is EPEVTQTPSHQVTQMGQEVILRCVPISNHLYFYWYRQILGQKVEFLVSFYNNEISEKSEIFDDQFSVERPDGSNFTLKIRSTKLEDSAMYFCAISLAGNPNYGYTFGSGTRLTVV.

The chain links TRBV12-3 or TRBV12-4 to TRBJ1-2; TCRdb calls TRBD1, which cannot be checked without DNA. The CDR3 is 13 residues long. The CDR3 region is CASSFPGNYGYTF.

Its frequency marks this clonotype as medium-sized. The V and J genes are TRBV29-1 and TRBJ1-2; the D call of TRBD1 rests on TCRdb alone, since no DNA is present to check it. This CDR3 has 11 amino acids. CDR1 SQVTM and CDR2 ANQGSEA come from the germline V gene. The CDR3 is CSVEQGDGYTF.

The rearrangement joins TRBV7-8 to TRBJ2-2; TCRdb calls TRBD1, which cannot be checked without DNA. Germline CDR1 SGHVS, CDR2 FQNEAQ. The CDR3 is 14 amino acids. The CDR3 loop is CASSLEAGTGELFF.

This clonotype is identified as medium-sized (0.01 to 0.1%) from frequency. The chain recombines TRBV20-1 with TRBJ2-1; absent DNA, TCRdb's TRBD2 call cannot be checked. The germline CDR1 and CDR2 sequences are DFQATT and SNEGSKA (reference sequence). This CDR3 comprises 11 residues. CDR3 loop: CSARTSGLEFF.

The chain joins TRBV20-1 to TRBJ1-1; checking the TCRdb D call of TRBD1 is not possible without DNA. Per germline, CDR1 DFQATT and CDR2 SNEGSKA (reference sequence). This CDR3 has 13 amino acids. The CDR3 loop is CSGRGGGISEAFF.